This T cell receptor beta chain came from a study of blood T cells in healthy people across ages. Findings of the study overall: Higher naive T cell percentage went strongly together with higher TCR beta diversity.

CDR3 length equals 16 residues. The V gene's germline CDR1 is SGHRS and CDR2 YFSETQ. The junction had 9 bases not matched to a gene; V was cut back by 0 bases and J by 5 bases. This clonotype was observed a few times. Antigen: not known. Extraction of total RNA produced a minimum of 5.5 micrograms from each sample. Using a J-beta primer mix together with a sample-barcoded 5' primer, a second PCR was run for 7 to 11 cycles. The template-switch adaptor, which had 12 random nucleotides, put a tag on each cDNA molecule. Each CDR3 protein gets one entry after TCRdb re-called the 5' RACE reads with MiXCR. This table holds about 1.4 million distinct CDR3 sequences, 59% found once.

Sequences were obtained from blood. V and J are TRBV5-1 and TRBJ2-5, with TRBD1 matching 8 bases. This clonotype originated in a man younger than 35 in good health. CDR3 sequence: CASSLDGTGELETQYF. CDR3 nucleotide sequence: TGCGCCAGCAGCTTGGACGGGACAGGCGAATTGGAGACCCAGTACTTC. Filled out from reference TRBV5-1 and TRBJ2-5, the complete variable domain reads KAGVTQTPRYLIKTRGQQVTLSCSPISGHRSVSWYQQTPGQGLQFLFEYFSETQRNKGNFPGRFSGRQFSNSRSEMNVSTLELGDSALYLCASSLDGTGELETQYFGPGTRLLVL.